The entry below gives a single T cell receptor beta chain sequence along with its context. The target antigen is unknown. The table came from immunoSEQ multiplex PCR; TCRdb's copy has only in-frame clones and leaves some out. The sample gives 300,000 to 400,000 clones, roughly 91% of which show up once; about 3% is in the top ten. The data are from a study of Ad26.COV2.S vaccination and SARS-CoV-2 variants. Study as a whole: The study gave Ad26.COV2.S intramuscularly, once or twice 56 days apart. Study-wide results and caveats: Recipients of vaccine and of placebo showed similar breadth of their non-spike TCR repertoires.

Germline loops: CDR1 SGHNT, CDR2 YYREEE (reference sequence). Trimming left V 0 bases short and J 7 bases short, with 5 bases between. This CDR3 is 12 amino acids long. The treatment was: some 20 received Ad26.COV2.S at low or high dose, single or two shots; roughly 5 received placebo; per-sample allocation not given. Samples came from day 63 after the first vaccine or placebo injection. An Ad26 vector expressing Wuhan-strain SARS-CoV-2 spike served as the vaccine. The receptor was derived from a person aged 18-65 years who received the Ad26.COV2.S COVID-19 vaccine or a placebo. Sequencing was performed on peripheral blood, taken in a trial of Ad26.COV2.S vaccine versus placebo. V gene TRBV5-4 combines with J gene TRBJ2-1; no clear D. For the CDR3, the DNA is TGTGCCAGCAGCTTGGTGGCTAATGAGCAGTTCTTC. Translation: CASSLVANEQFF.